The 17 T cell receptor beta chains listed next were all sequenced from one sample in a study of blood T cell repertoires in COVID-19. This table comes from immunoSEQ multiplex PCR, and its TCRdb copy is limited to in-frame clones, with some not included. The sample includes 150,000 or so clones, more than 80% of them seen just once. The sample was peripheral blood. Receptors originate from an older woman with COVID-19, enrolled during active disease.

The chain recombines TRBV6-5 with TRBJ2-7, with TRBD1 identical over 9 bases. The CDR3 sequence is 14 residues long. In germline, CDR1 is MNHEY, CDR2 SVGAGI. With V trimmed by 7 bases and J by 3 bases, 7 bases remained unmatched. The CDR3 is CASNAGQGLYEQYF. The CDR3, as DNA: TGTGCCAGCAATGCTGGACAGGGGCTCTACGAGCAGTACTTC.

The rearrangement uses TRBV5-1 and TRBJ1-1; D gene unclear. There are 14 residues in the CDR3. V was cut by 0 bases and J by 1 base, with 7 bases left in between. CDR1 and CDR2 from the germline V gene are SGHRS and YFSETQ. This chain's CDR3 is CASSLVHENTEAFF. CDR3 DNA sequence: TGCGCCAGCAGCTTGGTACATGAGAACACTGAAGCTTTCTTT. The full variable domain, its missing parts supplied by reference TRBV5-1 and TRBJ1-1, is KAGVTQTPRYLIKTRGQQVTLSCSPISGHRSVSWYQQTPGQGLQFLFEYFSETQRNKGNFPGRFSGRQFSNSRSEMNVSTLELGDSALYLCASSLVHENTEAFFGQGTRLTVV.

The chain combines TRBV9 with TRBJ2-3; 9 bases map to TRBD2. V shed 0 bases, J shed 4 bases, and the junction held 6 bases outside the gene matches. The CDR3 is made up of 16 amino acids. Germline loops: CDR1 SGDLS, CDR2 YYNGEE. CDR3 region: CASSVGGIAGADTQYF. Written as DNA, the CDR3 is TGTGCCAGCAGCGTAGGCGGGATAGCGGGGGCAGATACGCAGTATTTT.

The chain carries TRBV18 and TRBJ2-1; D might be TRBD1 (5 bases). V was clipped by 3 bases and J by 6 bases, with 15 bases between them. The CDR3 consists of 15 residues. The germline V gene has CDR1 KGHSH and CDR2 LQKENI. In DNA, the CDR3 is TGTGCCAGCTCACCCTCAGGGAACTCCGGCAATGAGCAGTTCTTC. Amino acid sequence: CASSPSGNSGNEQFF.

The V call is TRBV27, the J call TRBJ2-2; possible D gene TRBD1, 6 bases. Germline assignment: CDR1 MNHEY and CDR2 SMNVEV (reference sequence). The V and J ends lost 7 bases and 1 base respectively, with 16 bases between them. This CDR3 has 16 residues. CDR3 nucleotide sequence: TGTGCCAGCACCAAAGTGGGGACAAGGAACACCGGGGAGCTGTTTTTT. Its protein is CASTKVGTRNTGELFF.

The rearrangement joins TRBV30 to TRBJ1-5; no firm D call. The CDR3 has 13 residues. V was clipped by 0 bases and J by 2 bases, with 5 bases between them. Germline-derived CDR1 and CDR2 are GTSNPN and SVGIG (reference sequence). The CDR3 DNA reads TGTGCCTGGAGTGTCGGGGGCAATCAGCCCCAGCATTTT. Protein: CAWSVGGNQPQHF.

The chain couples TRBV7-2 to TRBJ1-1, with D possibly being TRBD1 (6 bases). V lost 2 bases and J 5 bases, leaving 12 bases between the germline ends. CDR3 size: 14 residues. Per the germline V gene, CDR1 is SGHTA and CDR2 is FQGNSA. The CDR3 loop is CASSLRRGRTEAFF. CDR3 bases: TGTGCCAGCAGCTTACGGCGGGGGCGTACTGAAGCTTTCTTT.

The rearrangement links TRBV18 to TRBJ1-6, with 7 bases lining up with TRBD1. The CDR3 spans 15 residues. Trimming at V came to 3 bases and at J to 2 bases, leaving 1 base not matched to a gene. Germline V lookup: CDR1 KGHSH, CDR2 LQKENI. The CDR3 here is CASSPTGPYNSPLHF. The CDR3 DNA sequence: TGTGCCAGCTCACCGACAGGGCCCTATAATTCACCCCTCCACTTT.

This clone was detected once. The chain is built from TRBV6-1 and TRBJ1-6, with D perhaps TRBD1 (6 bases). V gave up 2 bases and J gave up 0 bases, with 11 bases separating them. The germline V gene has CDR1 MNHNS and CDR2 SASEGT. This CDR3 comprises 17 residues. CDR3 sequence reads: CASSERTESSYNSPLHF. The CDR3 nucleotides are TGTGCCAGCAGTGAACGGACAGAGAGCTCCTATAATTCACCCCTCCACTTT.

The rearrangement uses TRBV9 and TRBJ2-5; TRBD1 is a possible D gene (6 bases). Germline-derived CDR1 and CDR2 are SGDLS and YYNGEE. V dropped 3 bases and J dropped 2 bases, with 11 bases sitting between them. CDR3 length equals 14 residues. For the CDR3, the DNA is TGTGCCAGCAGCGCACTCGGACAGCAAGAGACCCAGTACTTC. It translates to CASSALGQQETQYF.

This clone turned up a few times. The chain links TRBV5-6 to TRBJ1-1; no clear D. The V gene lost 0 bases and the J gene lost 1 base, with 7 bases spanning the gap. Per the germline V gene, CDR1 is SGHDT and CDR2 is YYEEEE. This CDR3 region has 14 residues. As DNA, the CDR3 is TGTGCCAGCAGCTTGGCCAGGAAGAACACTGAAGCTTTCTTT. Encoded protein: CASSLARKNTEAFF.

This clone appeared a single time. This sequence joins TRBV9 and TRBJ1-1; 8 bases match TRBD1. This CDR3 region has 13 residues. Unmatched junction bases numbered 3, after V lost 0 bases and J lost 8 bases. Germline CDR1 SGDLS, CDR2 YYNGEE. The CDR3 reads CASSVGTGWEAFF. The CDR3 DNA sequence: TGTGCCAGCAGCGTAGGGACAGGGTGGGAAGCTTTCTTT.

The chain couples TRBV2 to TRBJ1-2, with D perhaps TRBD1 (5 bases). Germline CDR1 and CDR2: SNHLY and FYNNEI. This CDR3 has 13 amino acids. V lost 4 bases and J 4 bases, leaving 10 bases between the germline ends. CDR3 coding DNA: TGTGCCAGCAGTGTTAGTGACAGCTATGGCTACACCTTC. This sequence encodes CASSVSDSYGYTF.

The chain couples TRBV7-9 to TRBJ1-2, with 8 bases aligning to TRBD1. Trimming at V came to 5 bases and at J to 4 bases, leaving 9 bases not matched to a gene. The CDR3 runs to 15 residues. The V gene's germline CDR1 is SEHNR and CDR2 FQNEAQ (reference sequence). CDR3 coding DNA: TGTGCCAGCAGCCCACGACAGGGGCGCGGCTATGGCTACACCTTC. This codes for CASSPRQGRGYGYTF.

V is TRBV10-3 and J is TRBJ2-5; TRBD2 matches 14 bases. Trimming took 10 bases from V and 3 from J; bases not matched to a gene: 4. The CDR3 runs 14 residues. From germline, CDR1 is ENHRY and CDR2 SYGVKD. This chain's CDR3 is CATAGLAGEETQYF. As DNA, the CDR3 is TGTGCCACCGCGGGACTAGCGGGGGAAGAGACCCAGTACTTC.

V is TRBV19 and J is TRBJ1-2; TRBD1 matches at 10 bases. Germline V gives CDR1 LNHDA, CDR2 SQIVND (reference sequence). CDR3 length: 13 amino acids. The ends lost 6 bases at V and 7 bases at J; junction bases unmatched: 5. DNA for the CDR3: TGTGCCAGTAGCGACAGGGGGCGCCTTGGCTACACCTTC. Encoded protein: CASSDRGRLGYTF.

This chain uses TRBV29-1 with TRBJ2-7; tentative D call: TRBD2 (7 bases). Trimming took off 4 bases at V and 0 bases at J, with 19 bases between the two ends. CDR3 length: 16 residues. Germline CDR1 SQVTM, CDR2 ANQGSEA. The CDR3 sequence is CSVARGRGASSYEQYF. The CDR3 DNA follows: TGCAGCGTTGCTCGTGGCCGGGGGGCGAGCTCCTACGAGCAGTACTTC.